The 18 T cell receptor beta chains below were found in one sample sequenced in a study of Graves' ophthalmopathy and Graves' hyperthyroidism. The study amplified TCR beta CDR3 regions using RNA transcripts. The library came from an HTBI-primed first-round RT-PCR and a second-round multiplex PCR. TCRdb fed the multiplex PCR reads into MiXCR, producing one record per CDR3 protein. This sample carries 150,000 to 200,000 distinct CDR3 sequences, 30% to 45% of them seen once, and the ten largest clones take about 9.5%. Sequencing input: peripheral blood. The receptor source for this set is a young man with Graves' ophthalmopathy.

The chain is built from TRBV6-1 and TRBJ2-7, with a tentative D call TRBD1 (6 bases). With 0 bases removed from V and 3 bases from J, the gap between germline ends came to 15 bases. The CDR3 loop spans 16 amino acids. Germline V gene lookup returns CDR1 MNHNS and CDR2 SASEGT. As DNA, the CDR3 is TGTGCCAGCAGTGAAGCGGGTCTGGGACACAGCTACGAGCAGTACTTC. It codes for CASSEAGLGHSYEQYF.

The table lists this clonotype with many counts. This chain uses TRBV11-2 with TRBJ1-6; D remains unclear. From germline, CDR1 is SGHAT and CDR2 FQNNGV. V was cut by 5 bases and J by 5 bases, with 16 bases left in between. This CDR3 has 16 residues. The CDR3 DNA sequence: TGTGCCAGCAGCCTTATTTCGGGCCGGAATAATTCACCCCTCCACTTT. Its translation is CASSLISGRNNSPLHF. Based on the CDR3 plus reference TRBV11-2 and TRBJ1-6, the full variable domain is EAGVAQSPRYKIIEKRQSVAFWCNPISGHATLYWYQQILGQGPKLLIQFQNNGVVDDSQLPKDRFSAERLKGVDSTLKIQPAKLEDSAVYLCASSLISGRNNSPLHFGNGTRLTVT.

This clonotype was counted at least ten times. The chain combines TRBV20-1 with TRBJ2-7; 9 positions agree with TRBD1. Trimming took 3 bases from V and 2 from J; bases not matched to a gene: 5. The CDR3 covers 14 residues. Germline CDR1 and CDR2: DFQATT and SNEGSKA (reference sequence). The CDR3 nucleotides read TGCAGTGCTAGGACAGGGGGACGAGCCTACGAGCAGTACTTC. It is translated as CSARTGGRAYEQYF.

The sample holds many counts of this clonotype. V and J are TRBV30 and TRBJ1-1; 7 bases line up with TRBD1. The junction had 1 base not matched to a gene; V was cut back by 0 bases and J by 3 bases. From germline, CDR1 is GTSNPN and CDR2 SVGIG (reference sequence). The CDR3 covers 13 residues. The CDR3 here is CAWSVQGYTEAFF. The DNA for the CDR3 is TGTGCCTGGAGTGTACAGGGGTACACTGAAGCTTTCTTT. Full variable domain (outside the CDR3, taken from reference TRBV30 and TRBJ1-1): SQTIHQWPATLVQPVGSPLSLECTVEGTSNPNLYWYRQAAGRGLQLLFYSVGIGQISSEVPQNLSASRPQDRQFILSSKKLLLSDSGFYLCAWSVQGYTEAFFGQGTRLTVV.

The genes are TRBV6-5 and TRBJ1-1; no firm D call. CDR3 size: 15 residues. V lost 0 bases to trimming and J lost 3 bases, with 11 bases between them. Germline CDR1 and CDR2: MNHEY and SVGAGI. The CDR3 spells CASSYSFWVHTEAFF. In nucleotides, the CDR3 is TGTGCCAGCAGTTACTCTTTCTGGGTTCACACTGAAGCTTTCTTT.

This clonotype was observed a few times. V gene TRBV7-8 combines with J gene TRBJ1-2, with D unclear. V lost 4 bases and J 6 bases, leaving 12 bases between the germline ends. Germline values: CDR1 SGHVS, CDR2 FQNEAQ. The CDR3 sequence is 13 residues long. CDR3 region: CASSSNMGDGYTF. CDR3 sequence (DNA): TGTGCCAGCAGCTCTAACATGGGAGATGGCTACACCTTC.

The CDR3 DNA follows: TGTGCCAGCAGTGACTTGGACGTAGCAGGGACCCAGTACTTC. As protein: CASSDLDVAGTQYF. The V call is TRBV6-2 or TRBV6-3, the J call TRBJ2-5; D not certain. Germline assignment: CDR1 MNHEY and CDR2 SVGEGT. The CDR3 runs 14 residues. V lost 5 bases to trimming and J lost 7 bases, with 17 bases between them.

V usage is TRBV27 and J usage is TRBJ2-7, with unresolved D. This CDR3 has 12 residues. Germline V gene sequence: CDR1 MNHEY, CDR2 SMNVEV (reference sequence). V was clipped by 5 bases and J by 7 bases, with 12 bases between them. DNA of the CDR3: TGTGCCAGCAGTGCTACACTTTCTGAGCAGTACTTC. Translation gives CASSATLSEQYF.

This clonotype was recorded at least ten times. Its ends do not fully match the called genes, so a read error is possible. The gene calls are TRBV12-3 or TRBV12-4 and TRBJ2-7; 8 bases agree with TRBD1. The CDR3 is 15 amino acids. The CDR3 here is CASSCRDRLSCEQYF. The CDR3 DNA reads TGTGCCAGCAGTTGTCGGGACAGGCTATCCTGCGAGCAGTACTTC.

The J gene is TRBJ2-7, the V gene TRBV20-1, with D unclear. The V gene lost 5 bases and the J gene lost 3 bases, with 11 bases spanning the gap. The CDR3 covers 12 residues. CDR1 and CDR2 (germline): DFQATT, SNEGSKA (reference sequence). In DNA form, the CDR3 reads TGCAGTGCTGATAAGACCTTCTACGAGCAGTACTTC. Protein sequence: CSADKTFYEQYF.

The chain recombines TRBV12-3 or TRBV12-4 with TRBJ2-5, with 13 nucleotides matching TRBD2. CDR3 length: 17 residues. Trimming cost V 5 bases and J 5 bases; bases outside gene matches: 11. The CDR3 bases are TGTGCCAGCAGTAAAGGGACTAGCGGGACCCGGGGGGAGACCCAGTACTTC. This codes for CASSKGTSGTRGETQYF.

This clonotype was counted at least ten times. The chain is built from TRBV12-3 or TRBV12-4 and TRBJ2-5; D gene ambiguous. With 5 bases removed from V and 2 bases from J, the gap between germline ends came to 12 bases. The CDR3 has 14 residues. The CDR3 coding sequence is TGTGCCAGCAGTGAGTGGTTCGGACAAGAGACCCAGTACTTC. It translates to CASSEWFGQETQYF.

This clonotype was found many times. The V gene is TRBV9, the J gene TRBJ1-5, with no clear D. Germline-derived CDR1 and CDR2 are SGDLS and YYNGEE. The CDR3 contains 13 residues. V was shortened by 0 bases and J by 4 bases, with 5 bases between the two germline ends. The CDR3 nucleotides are TGTGCCAGCAGCGTAGGCAGTAATCAGCCCCAGCATTTT. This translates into CASSVGSNQPQHF.

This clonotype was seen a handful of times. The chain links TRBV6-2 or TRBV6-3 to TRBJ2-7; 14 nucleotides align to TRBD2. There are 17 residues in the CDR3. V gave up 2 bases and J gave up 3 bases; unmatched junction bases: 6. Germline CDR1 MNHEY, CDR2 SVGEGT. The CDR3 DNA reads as TGTGCCAGCAGTTACGGGACTAGCGGGAGCCCCTACTACGAGCAGTACTTC. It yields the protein CASSYGTSGSPYYEQYF.

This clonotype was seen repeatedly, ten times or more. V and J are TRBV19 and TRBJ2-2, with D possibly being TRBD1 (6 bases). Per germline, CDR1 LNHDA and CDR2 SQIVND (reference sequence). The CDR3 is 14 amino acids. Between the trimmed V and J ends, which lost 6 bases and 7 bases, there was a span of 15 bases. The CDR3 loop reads CASRVGAQDGELFF. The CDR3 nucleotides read TGTGCCAGTAGGGTGGGGGCGCAGGACGGGGAGCTGTTTTTT.

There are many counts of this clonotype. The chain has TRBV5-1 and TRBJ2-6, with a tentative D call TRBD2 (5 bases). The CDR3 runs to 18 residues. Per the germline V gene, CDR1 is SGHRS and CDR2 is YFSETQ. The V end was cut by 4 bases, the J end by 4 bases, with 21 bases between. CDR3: CASSAGPSQMGGANVLTF. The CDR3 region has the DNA TGCGCCAGCAGCGCGGGCCCTTCCCAGATGGGGGGGGCCAACGTCCTGACTTTC.

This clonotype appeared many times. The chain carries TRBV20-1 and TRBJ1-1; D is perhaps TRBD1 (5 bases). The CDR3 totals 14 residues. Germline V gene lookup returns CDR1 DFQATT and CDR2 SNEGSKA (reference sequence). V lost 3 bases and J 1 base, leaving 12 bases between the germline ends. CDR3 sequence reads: CSARQLQGNTEAFF. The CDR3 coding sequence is TGCAGTGCTAGGCAACTTCAGGGGAACACTGAAGCTTTCTTT.

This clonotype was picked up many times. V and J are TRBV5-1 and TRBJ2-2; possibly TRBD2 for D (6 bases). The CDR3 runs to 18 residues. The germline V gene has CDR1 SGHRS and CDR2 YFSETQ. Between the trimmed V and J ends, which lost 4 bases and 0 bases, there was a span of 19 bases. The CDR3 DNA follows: TGCGCCAGCAGCGCCGGCCTAGCGCGTCCCGCGAACACCGGGGAGCTGTTTTTT. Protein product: CASSAGLARPANTGELFF.